This TCR beta chain emerged from a study of cytomegalovirus exposure and HLA in healthy donors. This CDR3 is 15 amino acids long. The germline gives CDR1 MRHNA, CDR2 SNTAGT. V was shortened by 6 bases and J by 2 bases, with 16 bases between the two germline ends. Amplification used 60 Vbeta primers and 13 Jbeta primers. This table comes from immunoSEQ multiplex PCR, and its TCRdb copy is limited to in-frame clones, with some not included. The data show over 100,000 clones, and the top ten clones hold more than 3.5%. The TCR comes from a man aged 25-40 years in good health and CMV-seronegative. This sequence joins TRBV6-4 and TRBJ1-1; D ambiguous. The sample consisted of PBMCs. CDR3 coding DNA: TGTGCCAGCAGGGAGGTGGGGTTCCCAAACACTGAAGCTTTCTTT. The encoded protein is CASREVGFPNTEAFF.